Listed below are T cell receptor beta chains from one sample, sequenced in a study of shared clonotypes between healthy human individuals. Generated by immunoSEQ multiplex PCR, the TCRdb table keeps only in-frame clones and is missing some. The sample shows some 240,000 clones, approximately 65% of them seen only once. Sequenced material: memory CD4+ T cells sorted from blood. The receptor set was obtained from a young man in good health. Both conserved end residues are part of each CDR3. The D gene is left open where the match is weak. Expanded clones get a size class; other rows say once, few or many, or leave the size out.

>TRBD2|TRBV11-3|15|.|TRBJ2-5
TGTGCCAGCAGCCTAGCGGGAGGGCCCCAAGAGACCCAGTACTTC
CASSLAGGPQETQYF
>TRBD1|TRBV7-9|17|.|TRBJ2-4
TGTGCCAGCAGCTTAGGAGGGGGCATGCTGGCCAAAAACATTCAGTACTTC
CASSLGGGMLAKNIQYF
>TRBD2|TRBV7-8|17|few|TRBJ2-3
TGTGCCAGCAGGACTAGCGGGGACATACGGAGCACAGATACGCAGTATTTT
CASRTSGDIRSTDTQYF
>.|TRBV10-2|13|.|TRBJ1-5
TGCGCCAGCAGTGACGACCCCCTTTGGCCCCAGCATTTT
CASSDDPLWPQHF
>.|TRBV5-4|15|once|TRBJ2-7
TGTGCCAGCAGCTTGGGTTCAGGGGGGTGGTACGAGCAGTACTTC
CASSLGSGGWYEQYF
>.|TRBV30|12|few|TRBJ2-1
TGTGCCGCGAGTTTTAGTGGGGGGGAGCAGTTCTTC
CAASFSGGEQFF
>.|TRBV12-5|15|.|TRBJ2-2
TGTGCTAGTGCCTCAGGGTCCGGTACAACCGGGGAGCTGTTTTTT
CASASGSGTTGELFF
>TRBD1|TRBV27|14|few|TRBJ1-1
TGTGCCAGCAGCACACAGGGGCGGAACACTGAAGCTTTCTTT
CASSTQGRNTEAFF
>.|TRBV5-1|16|few|TRBJ2-3
TGCGCCAGCAGCCCGCCACTCGCTACGGGGACAGATACGCAGTATTTT
CASSPPLATGTDTQYF
>.|TRBV6-5|15|few|TRBJ1-2
TGTGCCAGCAGTTACCAAGGGCGCCAGAACTATGGCTACACCTTC
CASSYQGRQNYGYTF
>.|TRBV6-1|13|.|TRBJ1-5
TGTGCCAGTTCGACGGGGGGGGTTCAGCCCCAGCATTTT
CASSTGGVQPQHF
>.|TRBV7-3|17|.|TRBJ2-6
TGTGCCAGCAGCTTAATGGCGGAGGGCTCTGGGGCCAACGTCCTGACTTTC
CASSLMAEGSGANVLTF
>TRBD2|TRBV27|16|.|TRBJ2-2
TGTGCCAGCAGTTCGAGACTAGCGGGAGGATTTCGGGAGCTGTTTTTT
CASSSRLAGGFRELFF
>.|TRBV6-6|12|.|TRBJ2-5
TGTGCCAGCAGTTTTGTCCCAGAGACCCAGTACTTC
CASSFVPETQYF
>.|TRBV13|15|.|TRBJ1-2
TGTGCCAGCAGCTTAGAGAGAGGGTACGGGCGTGGCTACACCTTC
CASSLERGYGRGYTF
>.|TRBV10-3|14|once|TRBJ1-5
TGTACCATCAGTGAGTCCTGGAACAATCAGCCCCAGCATTTT
CTISESWNNQPQHF
>.|TRBV6-4|14|.|TRBJ2-2
TGTGCCAGCCGGACAGGGAGGGACACCGGGGAGCTGTTTTTT
CASRTGRDTGELFF
>.|TRBV5-1|14|.|TRBJ1-1
TGCGCCAGCAGCCAACAGCTCATGAACACTGAAGCTTTCTTT
CASSQQLMNTEAFF
>.|TRBV5-1|14|.|TRBJ2-7
TGCGCCAGCAGCCCAGGTACAGGGTGGGACGAGCAGTACTTC
CASSPGTGWDEQYF
>TRBD2|TRBV2|14|.|TRBJ2-3
TGTGCCAGCTTAAAGACTAGCGCCACAGATACGCAGTATTTT
CASLKTSATDTQYF
>.|TRBV7-9|14|.|TRBJ1-1
TGTGCCAGCAGCTTACCACAGGGACTGGCTGAAGCTTTCTTT
CASSLPQGLAEAFF
>TRBD2|TRBV6-6|13|few|TRBJ2-7
TGTGCCAGTCAGAGGAGCGGGATCTACGAGCAGTACTTC
CASQRSGIYEQYF
>TRBD2|TRBV5-8|16|few|TRBJ2-1
TGTGCCAGCAGCTTGGGGTGGCGGCTAGCGGGAGCTGAGCAGTTCTTC
CASSLGWRLAGAEQFF
>.|TRBV4-1|14|.|TRBJ1-5
TGCGCCAGACAGCGGAGAGATAGCGATCAGCCCCAGCATTTT
CARQRRDSDQPQHF
>TRBD2|TRBV5-4|15|few|TRBJ2-1
TGTGCCAGCAGCTTGGGGGGACTAGCATGGAATGAGCAGTTCTTC
CASSLGGLAWNEQFF
>.|TRBV11-2|13|.|TRBJ2-2
TGTGCCAGCAGCCCGCAGAACACCGGGGAGCTGTTTTTT
CASSPQNTGELFF
>.|TRBV9|14|.|TRBJ2-1
TGTGCCAGCAGCGTAGTGGGGGACGACAATGAGCAGTTCTTC
CASSVVGDDNEQFF
>.|TRBV7-2|11|medium-sized|TRBJ2-7
TGTGCCAGCAGCTTGACATACGAGCAGTACTTC
CASSLTYEQYF
>.|TRBV28|14|.|TRBJ1-2
TGTGCCAGCAGCCTGTCCCCTGGGCGGGGCGGCTACACCTTC
CASSLSPGRGGYTF
>TRBD1|TRBV30|13|once|TRBJ1-1
TGTGCCTGGGCAAGACAGGGGAGGACTGAAGCTTTCTTT
CAWARQGRTEAFF
>TRBD1|TRBV2|15|.|TRBJ2-3
TGTGCCACCCACGAGAACAGGGGGCTCACAGATACGCAGTATTTT
CATHENRGLTDTQYF
>TRBD1|TRBV14|13|once|TRBJ2-1
TGTGCCAGCAGCCAGGGGGACAGCAATGAGCAGTTCTTC
CASSQGDSNEQFF
>.|TRBV21-1|15|.|TRBJ2-1
TGTGCCAGCAGCAAAGACGGGAGAGACTACAATGAGCAGTTCTTC
CASSKDGRDYNEQFF
>TRBD1|TRBV10-2|11|.|TRBJ2-4
TGCGCCAGCAGCTCTCAGGGGGTCCAGTACTTC
CASSSQGVQYF
>.|TRBV5-5|14|.|TRBJ1-5
TGTGCCAGCAGCTTTGAGGCCAGATTTCAGCCCCAGCATTTT
CASSFEARFQPQHF
>.|TRBV28|14|.|TRBJ1-5
TGTGCCAGCCTAGGTGGGGAGGCAAATCAGCCCCAGCATTTT
CASLGGEANQPQHF
>.|TRBV28|14|.|TRBJ1-5
TGTGCCAGCAGTTTCGTCCAAGAAAGACAGCCCCAGCATTTT
CASSFVQERQPQHF
>.|TRBV15|13|.|TRBJ2-3
TGTGCCACCAGCACTGACAGACTAGATACGCAGTATTTT
CATSTDRLDTQYF
>.|TRBV18|15|few|TRBJ1-5
TGTGCCAGCTCGCCCGGACAGATAAAGAATCAGCCCCAGCATTTT
CASSPGQIKNQPQHF
>TRBD1|TRBV27|14|.|TRBJ1-2
TGTGCCAGCAGTCTGAGACAGGGTACGGGTGGCTACACCTTC
CASSLRQGTGGYTF